The entry that follows covers one TCR beta chain sequence. Distinct nucleotide sequences in the sample also encode this CDR3. Sequenced by immunoSEQ multiplex PCR; TCRdb stores in-frame clones only, minus some. The table has nearly 2 million clones, about 95% seen once; the top ten hold roughly 1.2%. Germline lookup yields CDR1 SEHNR and CDR2 FQNEAQ (reference sequence). This CDR3 contains 15 residues. J lost 1 base, V lost 4 bases, and 2 bases had no gene match. The entry originates in a study of shared clonotypes between healthy human individuals. Naive CD8 cells, CD45RO-negative and positively selected for CCR7, excluded terminally differentiated effector memory CD45RA+ cells.

The source of this sequence is a young man in good health. What was sequenced was naive CD8+ T cells sorted from blood. V is TRBV7-9 and J is TRBJ2-3; TRBD2 agrees at 10 bases. The CDR3 here is CASSSGTSGTDTQYF. The CDR3 DNA reads TGTGCCAGCAGCTCCGGGACTAGCGGCACAGATACGCAGTATTTT.